This TCR beta chain appears in the sequencing data of a study of T cell responses to AZD1222 COVID-19 vaccine (dated by TCRdb to the early 2020s). At the level of the whole study: TCR sequencing was performed for about 250 trial participants, of whom 207 were given two doses of AZD1222 and some 25 were given two doses of MenACWY control vaccine. Trial participants were enrolled by age into subgroups of 18-55, 56-69 and 70-plus years, and about 150, 27 and 61 TCR-sequenced participants, respectively, were included in these subgroups. The research as a whole found: Because no day 14 peak-response samples were available, repertoires were characterized only after the peak T cell response. Reportedly, close to half of the unique spike-specific TCRs recognized epitopes lying outside the regions that are mutated in the B.1.351 and B.1.1.7 variants. The 56-69-year group was small, and its depth increase did not reach significance, likely because of low power. Conclusions about previously exposed vaccinees were limited because only a handful of AZD1222 recipients were SARS-CoV-2 seropositive at baseline. Spike-specific TCR breadth and depth rose significantly after two AZD1222 doses compared with day 0 and with MenACWY recipients. Vaccine-associated CD4 TCRs spanned the whole spike protein, with dominant responses in regions 160-218 and 743-854. Most participants were white British and females outnumbered males, and the authors suggested that clonal diversity may have been underestimated.

In light of the paper, this sample's time point label describes: baseline before first vaccination. The sample's treatment or condition label is to be understood as: meningococcal conjugate vaccine given as trial control. Vaccinee samples were obtained from the UK trials COV001 and COV002, which included a single-blind randomized controlled phase 2/3 trial of AZD1222 (ChAdOx1 nCoV-19) in healthy adults. Trial participant PBMC samples were collected at day 0 and day 28 after the second dose for TCRbeta chain sequencing. The sample holds one count of this clone. Its antigen specificity is not known. The input lacks base qualities; no much larger clone sits a single base away. The CDR3 regions of human TCRbeta chains were analyzed by immunosequencing. The authors processed their data as follows. Repertoire TCRs were matched against a reference library of SARS-CoV-2-specific TCRs generated with the MIRA antigen-specificity platform. Breadth meant the fraction of unique TCRs that were SARS-CoV-2-associated, whereas depth meant the fraction of total T cells that were SARS-CoV-2-associated. Using the MIRA data, every spike-specific TCR was mapped to the spike region that the TCR reacted to and assigned to either a CD4 or a CD8 class. Log10-transformed breadth and depth values were compared by one-way ANOVA with Sidak's multiple comparisons tests. TCRdb obtained this table from immuneACCESS and retained in-frame rearrangements with V and J assigned. These tables miss some clones; where compared with another copy, unresolved V genes account for less than half of the shortfall, and the remainder is unexplained. V, J and clone size derive from that table, while D and trimming were established from the DNA sequence. Here the sample has some 150,000 clones; 88% occur a single time. Of the sample, 3% to 3.5% falls within the top ten clones.

The TCR comes from an adult in good health. Specimen: peripheral blood, collected on day 0 of MenACWY control vaccination.

The CDR3 reads CASSSSRDRARQPQHF. The nucleotides read TGTGCCAGCAGTTCCTCCCGGGACAGGGCTCGACAGCCCCAGCATTTT. The chain is made from TRBV27 and TRBJ1-5; TRBD1 lines up with 9 middle nucleotides. Germline trimming amounts to 4 bases on V and 7 bases on J, with 11 as the count of junction bases outside the gene matches. The CDR3 numbers 16 residues from cysteine through phenylalanine. The retained sequence is limited to the CDR3, 48 bases, with the frame set at the first base. CDR1 and CDR2 were assigned from the germline V gene (reference sequence) as MNHEY and SMNVEV.